The sequence of this TCR beta chain was determined in a study of shared T cell receptors in the human thymus (dated by TCRdb to the early 2020s). For context, the study as a whole: The study examined how self-reactive, shared T-cell receptor alpha chains are generated in the human thymus.

A word on this clone: The target of this receptor is not known. Base qualities are not at hand, and no much larger clone is one base apart.

The method was the immunoSEQ multiplex PCR assay. TCRdb limited this immuneACCESS table to in-frame rearrangements with V and J called. A share of clones is missing; checked studies link under half to unresolved V genes, and the rest is unexplained. The sample data list 700,000 or so clones, and approximately 85% of these were observed just once. Approximately 0.01% of the sample belongs to the ten largest clones. Inclusive of the bounding cysteine and phenylalanine, the CDR3 is 15 residues long. The DNA shown is the 45-base CDR3, in frame from base 1. Based on the germline V gene, the CDR1 and CDR2 sequences are SGHVS and FNYEAQ. Germline trimming: 5 bases from V, 2 bases from J; junction bases outside gene matches: 9. These sequences were also reported in another study, on human thymus T cells. As noted in the second study: The donors were immunologically healthy infants in Finland who had open corrective cardiac surgery for congenital heart defects. The thymus tissue came from surgical resects taken out during corrective cardiac surgery. Biased V and J gene segment usage appeared to be present in both thymic and peripheral blood repertoires. According to the related research, thymic TCR repertoires were highly overlapping among unrelated individuals. The study used under 10 infant thymus samples plus four related peripheral blood samples to characterize TCR alpha and beta repertoires. The cohort included about 6 male and two female infants, with donor ages spanning 7 to 244 days. Thymocytes were mechanically released from the tissue and were stored as pellets of 10-30 million cells at -70 degrees C. Genomic DNA was extracted from frozen cell pellets with a QIAsymphony instrument. The immunoSEQ multiplex PCR assay was used to amplify the TCRB and TCRAD loci from a standardized quantity of quality-controlled genomic DNA. Amplicons spanned the V(D)J region at a length sufficient to cover the CDR3 and identify V and J genes. The amplicons were sequenced on an Illumina platform via the commercial immunoSEQ service. Primer bias and sequencing errors were corrected as previously described, and TCRAD and TCRB definitions were based on the IMGT database. The repertoires were analysed using immunoSEQ Analyzer 3.0 and VDJTools for basic statistics, V/J segment usage, diversity estimates, rarefaction and pairwise overlap. To estimate diversity, the Chao1, ChaoE, Efron-Thisted, Shannon and inverse Simpson indices were applied, and diversity was also estimated on datasets down-sampled to the smallest sample. Repertoire overlap was assessed by strict matching of CDR3 nucleotide sequence, V gene and J gene, and clustering was done by Jaccard-based multidimensional scaling. Thymus samples yielded on average roughly 840,000 unique TCRB clonotypes, compared with 75,000 to 100,000 from blood samples.

This sequence uses TRBV7-6 and TRBJ2-7; 7 central bases correspond to TRBD1. The origin of this receptor is a girl under three years old with a congenital heart defect. Donor details come from another sample of the same person, matched by shared clones. Sequencing was done on a sample of thymocytes. In nucleotide form, the sequence is TGTGCCAGCAGCCGGGACAGTTCCGCCCCCTACGAGCAGTACTTC. Its protein product is CASSRDSSAPYEQYF.